These 19 T cell receptor beta chains were all obtained from the same sample, sequenced in a study of blood T cells in healthy people across ages. It was with a sample-barcoded 5' primer and a J-beta primer mix that a second PCR of about 7 to 12 cycles was run. TCRdb processed the 5' RACE reads anew with MiXCR; each CDR3 protein has one entry. The sample shows about 1.6 million distinct CDR3 sequences, approximately 32% of them seen only once. Sequencing was performed on blood. The receptors here all came from a woman under 40 in good health.

The chain joins TRBV30 to TRBJ2-5, with TRBD2 as a possible D gene (6 bases). The CDR3 covers 13 residues. Trimming removed 5 bases at V and 3 bases at J, with 13 bases between. CDR1 is GTSNPN, CDR2 SVGIG, per germline (reference sequence). The CDR3 nucleotides are TGTGCCTGGGGGAGGAGAGCGGAAGAGACCCAGTACTTC. Amino acid sequence: CAWGRRAEETQYF.

Of note for this clonotype: A much more abundant neighbour one base away suggests this may be a read error. The gene calls are TRBV7-9 and TRBJ2-7; unclear D gene. This CDR3 comprises 12 residues. In germline, CDR1 is SEHNR, CDR2 FQNEAQ (reference sequence). Trimming left V 1 base short and J 6 bases short, with 7 bases between. Here the CDR3 reads CASSLGLTEQYF. CDR3 DNA sequence: TGTGCCAGCAGCTTAGGACTTACCGAGCAGTACTTC.

The V gene is TRBV28, the J gene TRBJ1-6; no definite D call. The V end was cut by 6 bases, the J end by 6 bases, with 9 bases between. The CDR3 covers 13 residues. Germline loops: CDR1 MDHEN, CDR2 SYDVKM. The CDR3 region is CASSWLSNSPLHF. CDR3 DNA: TGTGCCAGCAGCTGGTTAAGTAATTCACCCCTCCACTTT.

V gene TRBV20-1 combines with J gene TRBJ1-5; TRBD1 matches 8 bases. The CDR3 length is 15 residues. With 5 bases clipped from V and 4 bases from J, the junction kept 10 bases outside the gene matches. From germline, CDR1 is DFQATT and CDR2 SNEGSKA (reference sequence). The CDR3, as DNA: TGCAGTGCTTTACGGACAGGGAGGCTAAATCAGCCCCAGCATTTT. It specifies CSALRTGRLNQPQHF.

This chain links TRBV15 with TRBJ1-5, with D maybe TRBD1 (6 bases). The CDR3 consists of 16 residues. Per the germline V gene, CDR1 is LNHNV and CDR2 is YYDKDF (reference sequence). V lost 0 bases to trimming and J lost 6 bases, with 15 bases between them. The CDR3 DNA reads TGTGCCACCAGCAGAGATAGGGGGGGTTGGGCTCAGCCCCAGCATTTT. The encoded protein is CATSRDRGGWAQPQHF.

This chain links TRBV20-1 with TRBJ1-2; perhaps TRBD1 as D (5 bases). The V gene's germline CDR1 is DFQATT and CDR2 SNEGSKA (reference sequence). The V end lost 3 bases, the J end lost 3 bases, and 11 bases lay between the germline ends. The CDR3 is 13 residues long. The CDR3 loop reads CSARLDRYYGYTF. DNA of the CDR3: TGCAGTGCTAGGTTAGACAGATACTATGGCTACACCTTC.

In its sample, this clonotype was seen a few times. The chain uses TRBV5-1 and TRBJ2-5; TRBD1 matches at 10 bases. CDR3 length equals 16 residues. V shed 5 bases, J shed 2 bases, and the junction held 9 bases outside the gene matches. Looked up from germline, CDR1 is SGHRS and CDR2 is YFSETQ. CDR3 in amino acids: CASRWTGGDSQETQYF. CDR3 coding DNA: TGCGCCAGCAGATGGACAGGGGGGGACTCTCAAGAGACCCAGTACTTC.

This clonotype was observed a handful of times. V and J are TRBV28 and TRBJ1-2, with D uncertain. Trimming pared 2 bases from V and 12 bases from J, leaving 19 bases between. Germline V gives CDR1 MDHEN, CDR2 SYDVKM. The CDR3 extends over 14 amino acids. CDR3 sequence reads: CASSLGPPRQVDTF. The CDR3 DNA is TGTGCCAGCAGTTTAGGGCCCCCTCGGCAGGTCGACACCTTC.

This clonotype has just a few counts. V is TRBV7-9 and J is TRBJ1-6, with D possibly TRBD1 on 5 matching bases. The V end lost 7 bases, the J end lost 8 bases, and 15 bases lay between the germline ends. The germline V gene encodes CDR1 SEHNR and CDR2 FQNEAQ (reference sequence). The CDR3 is 14 residues long. This CDR3 is CASTLEGIDSPLHF. CDR3 bases: TGTGCCAGCACCCTTGAGGGGATAGATTCACCCCTCCACTTT.

Comments on this clonotype: One base away lies a much larger clone, so this may be a sequencing read error. V is TRBV27 and J is TRBJ1-1; 9 bases are shared with TRBD1. This CDR3 is 14 amino acids long. Germline loops: CDR1 MNHEY, CDR2 SMNVEV (reference sequence). CDR3 in DNA: TGTGCCAGCCACCGGGACAGGGTGAACGCTGAAGCTTTCTTT. Protein sequence: CASHRDRVNAEAFF.

J is TRBJ2-7 and V is TRBV20-1, with 7 bases fitting TRBD1. The CDR3 consists of 14 residues. V shed 1 base and J 9 bases; nucleotides not matched to a gene: 12. Germline CDR1 and CDR2: DFQATT and SNEGSKA (reference sequence). The CDR3 DNA reads TGCAGTGCTAGAGGGACAGGAAAGTATGGCTGGCAGTACTTC. It encodes CSARGTGKYGWQYF.

The V and J genes are TRBV12-3 or TRBV12-4 and TRBJ2-5; the match to TRBD1 covers 8 bases. The assigned J gene may be wrong: the sequence end matches TRBJ2-7 better. The CDR3 sequence is 17 residues long. CDR3 sequence: CASRLNSGSGGFYEQYF. The CDR3 nucleotides are TGTGCCAGCAGGCTCAACTCGGGGTCAGGGGGCTTTTACGAGCAGTACTTC.

The chain employs TRBV9 and TRBJ2-6; the match to TRBD1 covers 8 bases. The germline V gene encodes CDR1 SGDLS and CDR2 YYNGEE. After removal of 5 bases from V and 7 bases from J, the junction contained 8 bases not matched to a gene. This CDR3 comprises 15 residues. CDR3 amino acids: CASSKTGVEANVLTF. CDR3 nucleotide sequence: TGTGCCAGCAGTAAGACAGGGGTCGAAGCCAACGTCCTGACTTTC.

This rearrangement joins TRBV5-1 to TRBJ2-1; possibly TRBD1 or TRBD2 for D (5 bases each). The CDR3 has 16 amino acids. The germline V gene has CDR1 SGHRS and CDR2 YFSETQ. Deletions cut 0 bases from V and 6 bases from J, with 16 bases between. CDR3 region: CASSLAFLIGGNEQFF. The CDR3 DNA reads TGCGCCAGCAGCTTGGCTTTTCTGATTGGGGGCAATGAGCAGTTCTTC.

The genes are TRBV2 and TRBJ2-2; D uncertain. V was shortened by 4 bases and J by 0 bases, with 12 bases between the two germline ends. Germline V CDR1 and CDR2: SNHLY, FYNNEI. This CDR3 has 16 amino acids. The CDR3 is CASSVPGLSNTGELFF. The CDR3 region has the DNA TGTGCCAGCAGTGTTCCGGGCCTATCGAACACCGGGGAGCTGTTTTTT. The full variable domain, in which reference TRBV2 and TRBJ2-2 provide the parts outside the CDR3, is EPEVTQTPSHQVTQMGQEVILRCVPISNHLYFYWYRQILGQKVEFLVSFYNNEISEKSEIFDDQFSVERPDGSNFTLKIRSTKLEDSAMYFCASSVPGLSNTGELFFGEGSRLTVL.

The sample holds one count of this clonotype. This chain uses TRBV20-1 with TRBJ2-2, with 14 positions matching TRBD2. Unmatched junction bases numbered 10, after V lost 3 bases and J lost 4 bases. This CDR3 has 18 residues. In germline, CDR1 is DFQATT, CDR2 SNEGSKA (reference sequence). CDR3 protein: CSASLGTSGRRGTGELFF. CDR3 sequence (DNA): TGCAGTGCTAGTCTAGGGACTAGCGGGAGACGAGGCACCGGGGAGCTGTTTTTT.

This rearrangement joins TRBV20-1 to TRBJ1-5; D unclear. The ends were cut back, 3 bases at V and 1 base at J, with 4 bases in the middle. CDR1 DFQATT and CDR2 SNEGSKA come from the germline V gene (reference sequence). The CDR3 covers 12 residues. The CDR3 DNA is TGCAGTGCTAGGACGAGCAATCAGCCCCAGCATTTT. Encoded protein: CSARTSNQPQHF.

This clonotype was recorded at least ten times. V and J are TRBV6-5 and TRBJ2-7; 12 bases fit TRBD1. This CDR3 has 14 amino acids. With 2 bases clipped from V and 6 bases from J, the junction kept 2 bases outside the gene matches. Germline V gene lookup returns CDR1 MNHEY and CDR2 SVGAGI. CDR3 nucleotides: TGTGCCAGCAGTTACGGGGGACAGGGGGCCGAGCAGTACTTC. Protein: CASSYGGQGAEQYF.

The rearrangement uses TRBV20-1 and TRBJ1-1; D call uncertain. The CDR3 runs to 13 residues. V was pared by 3 bases and J by 5 bases, with 13 bases between. Germline V CDR1 and CDR2: DFQATT, SNEGSKA (reference sequence). The CDR3, as DNA: TGCAGTGCTAGTAAAAGGGAGGCTACTGAAGCTTTCTTT. Translation: CSASKREATEAFF.